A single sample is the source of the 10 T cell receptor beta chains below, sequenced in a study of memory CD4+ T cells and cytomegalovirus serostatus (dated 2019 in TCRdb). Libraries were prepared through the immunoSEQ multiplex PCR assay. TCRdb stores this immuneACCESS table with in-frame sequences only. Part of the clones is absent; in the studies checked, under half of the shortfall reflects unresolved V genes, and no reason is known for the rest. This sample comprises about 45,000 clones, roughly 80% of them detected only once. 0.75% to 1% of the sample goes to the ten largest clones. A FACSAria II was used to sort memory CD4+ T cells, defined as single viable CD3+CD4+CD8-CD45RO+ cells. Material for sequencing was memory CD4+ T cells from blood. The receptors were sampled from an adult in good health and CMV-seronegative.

CDR3 sequence reads: CASSRDRMNTEAFF. The CDR3 coding sequence is TGTGCCAGCAGCCGGGACAGGATGAACACTGAAGCTTTCTTT. The chain combines TRBV7-2 with TRBJ1-1; 8 bases align to TRBD1. The CDR3 sequence is 14 residues long. The germline V gene encodes CDR1 SGHTA and CDR2 FQGNSA. V lost 5 bases and J lost 0; bases outside the gene matches: 2.

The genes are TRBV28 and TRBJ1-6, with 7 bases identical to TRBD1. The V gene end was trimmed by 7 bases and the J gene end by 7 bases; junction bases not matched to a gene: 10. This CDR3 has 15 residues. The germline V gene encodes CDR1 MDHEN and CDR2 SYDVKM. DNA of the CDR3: TGTGCCAGCACCTGGGAGGGGGCAACCAATTCACCCCTCCACTTT. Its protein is CASTWEGATNSPLHF.

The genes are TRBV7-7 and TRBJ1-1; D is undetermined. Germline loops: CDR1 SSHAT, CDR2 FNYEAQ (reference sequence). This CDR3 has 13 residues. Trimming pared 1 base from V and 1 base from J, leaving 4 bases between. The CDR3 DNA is TGTGCCAGCAGCTTAGTACCGAACACTGAAGCTTTCTTT. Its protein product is CASSLVPNTEAFF.

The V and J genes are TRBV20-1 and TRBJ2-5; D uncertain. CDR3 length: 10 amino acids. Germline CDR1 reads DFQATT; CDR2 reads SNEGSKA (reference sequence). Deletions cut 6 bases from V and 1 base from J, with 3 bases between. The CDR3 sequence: CSAIQETQYF. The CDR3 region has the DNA TGCAGTGCCATCCAAGAGACCCAGTACTTC.

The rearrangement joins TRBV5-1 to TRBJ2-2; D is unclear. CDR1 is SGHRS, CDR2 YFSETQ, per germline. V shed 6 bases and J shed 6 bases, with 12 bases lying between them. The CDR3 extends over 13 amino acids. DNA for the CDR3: TGCGCCAGCACCCCCCAGGACGCCGGGGAGCTGTTTTTT. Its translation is CASTPQDAGELFF.

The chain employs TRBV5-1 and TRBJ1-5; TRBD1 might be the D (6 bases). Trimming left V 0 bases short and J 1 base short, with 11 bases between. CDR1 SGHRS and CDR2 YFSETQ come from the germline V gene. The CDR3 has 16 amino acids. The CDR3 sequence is CASSLEGGRSNQPQHF. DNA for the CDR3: TGCGCCAGCAGCTTGGAGGGGGGAAGGAGCAATCAGCCCCAGCATTTT.

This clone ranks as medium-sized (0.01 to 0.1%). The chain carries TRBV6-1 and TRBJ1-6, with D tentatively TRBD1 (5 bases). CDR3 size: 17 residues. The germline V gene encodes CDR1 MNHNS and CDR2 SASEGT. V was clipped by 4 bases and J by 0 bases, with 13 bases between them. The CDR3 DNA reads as TGTGCCAGCAGTGGGGGGATTCGAGGCTCCTATAATTCACCCCTCCACTTT. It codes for CASSGGIRGSYNSPLHF.

DNA of the CDR3: TGTGCCAGCAGTGACCGGACAGGGAGCTCCTATAATTCACCCCTCCACTTT. Encoded protein: CASSDRTGSSYNSPLHF. The V and J genes are TRBV6-1 and TRBJ1-6, with 8 positions matching TRBD1. The V gene's germline CDR1 is MNHNS and CDR2 SASEGT. The CDR3 loop spans 17 amino acids. V lost 3 bases and J lost 0; bases outside the gene matches: 4.

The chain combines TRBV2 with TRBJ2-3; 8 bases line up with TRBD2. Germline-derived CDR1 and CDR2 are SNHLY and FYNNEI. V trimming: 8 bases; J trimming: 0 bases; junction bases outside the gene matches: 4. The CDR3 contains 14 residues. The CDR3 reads CASGRGGSTDTQYF. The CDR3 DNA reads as TGTGCCAGCGGTCGGGGGGGGAGCACAGATACGCAGTATTTT.

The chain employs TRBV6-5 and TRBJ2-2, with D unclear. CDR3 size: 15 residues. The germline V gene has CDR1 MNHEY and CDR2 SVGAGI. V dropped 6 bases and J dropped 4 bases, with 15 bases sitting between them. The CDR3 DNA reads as TGTGCCAGCAGGGCAGTCCCTTTAGGCACCGGGGAGCTGTTTTTT. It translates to CASRAVPLGTGELFF.